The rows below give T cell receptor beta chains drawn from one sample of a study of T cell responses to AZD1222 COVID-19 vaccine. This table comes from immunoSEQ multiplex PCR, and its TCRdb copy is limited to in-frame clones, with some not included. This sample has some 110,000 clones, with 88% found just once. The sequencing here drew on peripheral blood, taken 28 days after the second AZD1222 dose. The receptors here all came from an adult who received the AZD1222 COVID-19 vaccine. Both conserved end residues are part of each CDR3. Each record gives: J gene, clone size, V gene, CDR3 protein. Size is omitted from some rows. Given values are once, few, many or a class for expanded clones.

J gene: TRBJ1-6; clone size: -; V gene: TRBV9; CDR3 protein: CASSESQGDNSPLHF
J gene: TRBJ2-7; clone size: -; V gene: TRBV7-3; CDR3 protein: CASSLFLVIVTLSYEQYF
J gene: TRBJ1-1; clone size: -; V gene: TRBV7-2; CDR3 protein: CASSIPVGGLNTEAFF
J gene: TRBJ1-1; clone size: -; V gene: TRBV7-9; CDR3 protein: CASSGQVGTKVAFF
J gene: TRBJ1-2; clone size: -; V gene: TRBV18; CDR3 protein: CASSPRAGSLNYGYTF
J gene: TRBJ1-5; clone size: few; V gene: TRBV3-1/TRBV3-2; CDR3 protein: CASSQGIRSNQPQHF
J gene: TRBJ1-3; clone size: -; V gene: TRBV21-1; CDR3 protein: CAPWSGNTIYF
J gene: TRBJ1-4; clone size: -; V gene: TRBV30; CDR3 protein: CACRRPYEKLFF
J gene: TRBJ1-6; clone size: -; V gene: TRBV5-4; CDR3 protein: CASSLSDSGRSPLHF
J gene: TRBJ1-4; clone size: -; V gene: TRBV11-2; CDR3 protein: CASSLEGHPQSQLFF
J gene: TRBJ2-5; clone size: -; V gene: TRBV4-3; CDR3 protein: CASSQEVAARETQYF
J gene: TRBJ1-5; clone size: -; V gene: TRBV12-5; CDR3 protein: CASGPDRGGRSNQPQHF
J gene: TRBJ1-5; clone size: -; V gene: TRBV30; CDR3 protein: CAWGPLAPGRGGSNQPQHF
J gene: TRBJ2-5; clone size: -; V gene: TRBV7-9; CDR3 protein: CASSPLGGARETQYF
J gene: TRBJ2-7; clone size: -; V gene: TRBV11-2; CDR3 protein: CASRTDLPYEQYF
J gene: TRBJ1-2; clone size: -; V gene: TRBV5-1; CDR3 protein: CASSRDSPNYGYTF
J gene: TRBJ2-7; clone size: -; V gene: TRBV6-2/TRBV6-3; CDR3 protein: CASSLQRLAESSYEQYF
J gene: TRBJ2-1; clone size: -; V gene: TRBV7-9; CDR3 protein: CASTESLAERQFF
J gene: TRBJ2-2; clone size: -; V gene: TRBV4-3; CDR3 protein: CASSRLYGRAGTGELFF
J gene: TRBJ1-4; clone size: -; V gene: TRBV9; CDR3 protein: CASSPPGGNEKLFF
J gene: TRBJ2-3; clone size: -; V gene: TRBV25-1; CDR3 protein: CASSRTSGRRTDTQYF
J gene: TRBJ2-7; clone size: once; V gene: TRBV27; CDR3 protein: CASAWGREDEQYF
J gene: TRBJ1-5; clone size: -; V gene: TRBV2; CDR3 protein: CASSEDAGDQHF
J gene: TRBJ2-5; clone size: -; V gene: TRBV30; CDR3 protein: CAWSVLARLKETQYF
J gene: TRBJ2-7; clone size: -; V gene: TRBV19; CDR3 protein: CASSIGGQYNYEQYF
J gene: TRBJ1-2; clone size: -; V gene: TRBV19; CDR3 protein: CASTLKGQGGYGYTF
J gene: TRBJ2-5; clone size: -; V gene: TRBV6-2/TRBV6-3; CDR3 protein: CASSYYAGTKGETQYF
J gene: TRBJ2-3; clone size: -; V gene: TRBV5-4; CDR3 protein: CASSLATGRSDTQYF
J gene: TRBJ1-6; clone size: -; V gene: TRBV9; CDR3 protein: CASSAYRGQSSPLHF
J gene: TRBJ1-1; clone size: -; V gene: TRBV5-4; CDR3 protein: CASSLDRQTRRAFF
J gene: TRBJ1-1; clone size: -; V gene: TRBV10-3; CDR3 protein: CAISGRGDTEAFF
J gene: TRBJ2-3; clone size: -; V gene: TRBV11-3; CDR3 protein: CASSPSWGADTQYF
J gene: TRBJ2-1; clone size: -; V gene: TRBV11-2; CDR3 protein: CASSRPTEGGGLEQFF
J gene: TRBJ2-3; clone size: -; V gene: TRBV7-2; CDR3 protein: CASSPSAGLTDTQYF
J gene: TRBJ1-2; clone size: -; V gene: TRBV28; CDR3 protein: CASSFRNYGYTF
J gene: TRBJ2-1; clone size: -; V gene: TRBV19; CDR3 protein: CASSITSGRGNEQFF
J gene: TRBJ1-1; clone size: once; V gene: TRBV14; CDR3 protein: CASSQDGMGFVAFF
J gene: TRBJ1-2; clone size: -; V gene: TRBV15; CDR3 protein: CATSTGIYGYTF
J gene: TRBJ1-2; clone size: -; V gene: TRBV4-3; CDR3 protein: CASSQDGGGLNGYTF
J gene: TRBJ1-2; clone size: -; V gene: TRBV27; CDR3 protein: CASMGKSTAYYGYTF
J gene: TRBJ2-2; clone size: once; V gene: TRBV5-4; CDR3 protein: CASSPPTGREGNTGELFF
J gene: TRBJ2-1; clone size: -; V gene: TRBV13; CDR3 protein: CASSLVGVRGTDQAGISYNEQFF
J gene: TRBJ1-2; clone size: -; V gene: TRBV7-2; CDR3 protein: CASSRGQVRDYGYTF
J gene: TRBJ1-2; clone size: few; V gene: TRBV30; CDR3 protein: CAYPDTSNYGYTF
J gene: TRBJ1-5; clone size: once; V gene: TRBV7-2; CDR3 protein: CASSLAGTINQPQHF
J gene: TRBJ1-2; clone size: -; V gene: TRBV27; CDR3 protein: CASSLDSNYGYTF
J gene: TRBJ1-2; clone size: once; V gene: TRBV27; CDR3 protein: CASSPRTGVGGYTF
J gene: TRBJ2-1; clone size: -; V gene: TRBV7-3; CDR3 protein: CASSQRTSGGEQFF
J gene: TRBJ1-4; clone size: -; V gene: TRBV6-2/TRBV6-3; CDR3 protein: CASSRGTAIQGEKLFF
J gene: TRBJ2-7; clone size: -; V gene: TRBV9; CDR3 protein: CASGDRTYEQYF
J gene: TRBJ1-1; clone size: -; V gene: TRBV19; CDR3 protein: CASSTTRIGNTEAFF
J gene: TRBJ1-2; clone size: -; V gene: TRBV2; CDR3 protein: CASSPLGDRAGYTF
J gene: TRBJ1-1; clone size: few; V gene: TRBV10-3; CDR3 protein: CAISGPRGRNRGEAFF
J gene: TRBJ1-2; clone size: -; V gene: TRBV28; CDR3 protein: CASSLSAGLINYGYTF